These T cell receptor beta chains were read from a single sample in a study of blood T cells in healthy people across ages. Each CDR3 protein is one row after TCRdb ran MiXCR on the 5' RACE reads. The table lists around 1.1 million distinct CDR3 sequences, more than 30% of them singletons. The sequenced sample consisted of blood. These receptors were collected from a man between 18 and 35 years old in good health. Each CDR3 is given with its conserved first and last residue. The D gene is left open where the match is weak. Part of the rows lack a size; the others show once, few, many or a class for expanded clones.

clone size	V gene	D gene	J gene	CDR3 protein	CDR3 DNA
few	TRBV6-5	.	TRBJ1-1	CASSNGHEAFF	TGTGCCAGCAGCAATGGACATGAAGCTTTCTTT
.	TRBV20-1	TRBD1	TRBJ1-1	CSARTGGSSTEAFF	TGCAGTGCGCGGACAGGGGGCTCCTCCACTGAAGCTTTCTTT
.	TRBV4-1	.	TRBJ1-5	CASSPLITGADNQPQHF	TGCGCCAGCAGCCCACTGATCACGGGAGCAGACAATCAGCCCCAGCATTTT
.	TRBV7-2	.	TRBJ2-1	CASSLAPFGDVYNEQFF	TGTGCCAGCAGCTTAGCCCCGTTCGGTGACGTTTACAATGAGCAGTTCTTC
many	TRBV15	.	TRBJ2-2	CATSRDLGVTGELFF	TGTGCCACCAGCAGAGATCTTGGGGTCACCGGGGAGCTGTTTTTT
.	TRBV20-1	.	TRBJ2-6	CSAREDSGANVLTF	TGCAGTGCTAGAGAGGACTCTGGGGCCAACGTCCTGACTTTC
few	TRBV13	.	TRBJ1-2	CASRPRPGQRPYGYTF	TGTGCCAGCAGACCCAGACCGGGACAAAGGCCCTATGGCTACACCTTC
.	TRBV9	TRBD1	TRBJ1-3	CASSGDRDSPRSGNTIYF	TGTGCCAGCAGCGGTGACCGGGACAGCCCGCGCTCTGGAAACACCATATATTTT
.	TRBV20-1	TRBD1	TRBJ1-2	CSARGFRETGKDGYTF	TGCAGTGCTAGAGGATTCAGGGAGACAGGGAAGGATGGCTACACCTTC
.	TRBV5-1	.	TRBJ1-1	CASSLWDINTEAFF	TGCGCCAGCAGCCTGTGGGACATTAACACTGAAGCTTTCTTT
.	TRBV5-1	.	TRBJ2-1	CASAQGVRYLDEQFF	TGCGCCAGCGCGCAAGGGGTTCGATATTTGGATGAGCAGTTCTTC
.	TRBV28	TRBD1	TRBJ2-1	CASSGDRGNYNEQFF	TGTGCCAGCAGTGGGGACAGGGGTAATTACAATGAGCAGTTCTTC
.	TRBV6-2/TRBV6-3	.	TRBJ2-6	CASSILQISLGMGNVLTF	TGTGCCAGCAGCATTTTACAGATCTCTTTAGGGATGGGCAACGTCCTGACTTTC
few	TRBV20-1	.	TRBJ1-5	CSASGTRARDQPQHF	TGCAGTGCTAGTGGGACGAGGGCTCGAGATCAGCCCCAGCATTTT
many	TRBV9	TRBD2	TRBJ2-3	CASSPRLATDTQYF	TGTGCCAGCAGCCCCAGACTAGCCACAGATACGCAGTATTTT
many	TRBV5-1	.	TRBJ2-3	CASSSGINTDTQYF	TGCGCCAGCAGCTCGGGGATCAACACAGATACGCAGTATTTT
.	TRBV30	.	TRBJ1-1	CAWRIFSIGLAFF	TGTGCCTGGAGAATTTTCTCTATTGGGTTGGCTTTCTTT
few	TRBV7-9	.	TRBJ1-2	CASSRGGGVSYTF	TGTGCCAGCAGCCGCGGCGGGGGTGTGAGCTACACCTTC
.	TRBV30	.	TRBJ2-4	CAWSTRTGTPRKNIQYF	TGTGCCTGGAGTACCCGAACAGGGACCCCCCGCAAAAACATTCAGTACTTC
.	TRBV9	.	TRBJ2-3	CASSVPFSGPGRQYF	TGTGCCAGCAGCGTACCCTTTTCCGGTCCGGGGCGACAGTATTTT
.	TRBV7-2	.	TRBJ1-3	CASSLRGTRGSGNTIYF	TGTGCCAGCAGCTTACGTGGGACTCGGGGCTCTGGAAACACCATATATTTT
many	TRBV4-2	.	TRBJ2-7	CASSQTQPHEQYF	TGTGCCAGCAGCCAAACTCAACCCCACGAGCAGTACTTC